The 7 T cell receptor beta chains reported below all come from one sample, sequenced in a study of T-cell memory formation after mild COVID-19. TCRdb independently ran MiXCR on the 5' RACE reads; one entry per CDR3 protein. The sample has 300,000 to 350,000 distinct CDR3 sequences; approximately 14% are singletons. The specimen was PBMCs or a T cell subset sorted from them (not recorded which). These TCRs come from a man aged 18 to 29 who had mild COVID-19 (a few samples of this study predate the infection). Cell type and time point are not known.

Here the CDR3 DNA reads TGTGCCAGTAGTGAATTAGCGGGGGAGGAGCAGTACGTC. It specifies CASSELAGEEQYV. The chain has TRBV19 and TRBJ2-7, with 9 nucleotides matching TRBD2. The CDR3 is 13 residues long. V lost 5 bases, J lost 7 bases, and 6 bases stayed unmatched. The germline CDR1 and CDR2 sequences are LNHDA and SQIVND (reference sequence).

This clonotype was counted only a few times. The chain employs TRBV4-2 and TRBJ2-6, with D unresolved. The V end was cut by 9 bases, the J end by 0 bases, with 12 bases between. The CDR3 totals 15 residues. Germline V lookup: CDR1 LGHNA, CDR2 YNFKEQ. The CDR3 reads CASNSGSSGANVLTF. CDR3 nucleotide sequence: TGTGCCAGTAATTCAGGTTCCTCTGGGGCCAACGTCCTGACTTTC.

This chain connects TRBV5-1 to TRBJ1-1; a weak D match, TRBD1 (6 bases). Deletions cut 3 bases from V and 8 bases from J, with 14 bases between. The CDR3 is 13 residues long. Germline lookup yields CDR1 SGHRS and CDR2 YFSETQ. CDR3 protein: CASSSPTGGEAFF. The CDR3 DNA follows: TGCGCCAGCAGCTCTCCGACAGGAGGCGAAGCTTTCTTT.

V and J are TRBV3-1 and TRBJ2-3; 8 positions match TRBD2. The germline gives CDR1 LGHDT, CDR2 YNNKEL (reference sequence). The CDR3 has 15 amino acids. Unmatched junction bases numbered 7, after V lost 4 bases and J lost 4 bases. CDR3 in DNA: TGTGCCAGCAGCCGGACGCGGGGGGCTCCAGATACGCAGTATTTT. It encodes CASSRTRGAPDTQYF.

This clonotype was detected many times. The V call is TRBV12-3 or TRBV12-4, the J call TRBJ2-7, with 8 bases lining up with TRBD2. There are 13 residues in the CDR3. The junction had 5 bases not matched to a gene; V was cut back by 6 bases and J by 4 bases. The CDR3 DNA is TGTGCCAGCAGGGGGCTAGCGGGTTACGAGCAGTACTTC. This encodes CASRGLAGYEQYF.

The chain has TRBV7-8 and TRBJ2-3, with D maybe TRBD2 (6 bases). The CDR3 totals 15 residues. The V gene lost 1 base and the J gene lost 5 bases, with 13 bases spanning the gap. Germline V lookup: CDR1 SGHVS, CDR2 FQNEAQ. In DNA, the CDR3 is TGTGCCAGCAGCTTAGAGCGGACTACTCAAGATACGCAGTATTTT. Amino acids: CASSLERTTQDTQYF.

This sequence joins TRBV11-2 and TRBJ2-1; D is unresolved. This CDR3 has 16 residues. V dropped 5 bases and J dropped 0 bases, with 14 bases sitting between them. Germline values: CDR1 SGHAT, CDR2 FQNNGV. CDR3 amino acids: CASSRRDSYSYNEQFF. The CDR3 DNA sequence: TGTGCCAGCAGCCGAAGGGATAGTTACTCCTACAATGAGCAGTTCTTC.